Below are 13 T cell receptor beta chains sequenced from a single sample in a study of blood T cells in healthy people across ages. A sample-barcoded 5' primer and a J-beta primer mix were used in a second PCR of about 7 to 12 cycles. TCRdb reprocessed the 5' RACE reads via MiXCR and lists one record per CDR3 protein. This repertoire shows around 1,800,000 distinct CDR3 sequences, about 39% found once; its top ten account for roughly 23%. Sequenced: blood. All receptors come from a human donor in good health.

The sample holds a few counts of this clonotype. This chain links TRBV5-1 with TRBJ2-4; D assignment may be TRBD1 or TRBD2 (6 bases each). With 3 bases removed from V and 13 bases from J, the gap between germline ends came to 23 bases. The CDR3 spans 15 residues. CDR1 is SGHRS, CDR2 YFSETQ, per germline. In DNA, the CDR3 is TGCGCCAGCAGCTGGGGGGACAACCTGGTGGAAGAGCAGTACTTC. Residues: CASSWGDNLVEEQYF.

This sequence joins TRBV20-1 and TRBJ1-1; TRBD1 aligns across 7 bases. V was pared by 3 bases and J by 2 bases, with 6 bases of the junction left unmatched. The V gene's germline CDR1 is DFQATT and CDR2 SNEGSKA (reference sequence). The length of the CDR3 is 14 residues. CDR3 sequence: CSARRGGPNTEAFF. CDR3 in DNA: TGCAGTGCTAGGCGAGGGGGCCCTAACACTGAAGCTTTCTTT.

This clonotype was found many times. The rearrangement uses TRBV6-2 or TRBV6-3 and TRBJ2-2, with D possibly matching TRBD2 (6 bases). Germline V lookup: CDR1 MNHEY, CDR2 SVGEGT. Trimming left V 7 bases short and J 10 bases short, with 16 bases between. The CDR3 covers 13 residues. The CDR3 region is CASTGDVPEELFF. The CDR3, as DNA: TGTGCCAGCACGGGGGACGTTCCCGAGGAGCTGTTTTTT.

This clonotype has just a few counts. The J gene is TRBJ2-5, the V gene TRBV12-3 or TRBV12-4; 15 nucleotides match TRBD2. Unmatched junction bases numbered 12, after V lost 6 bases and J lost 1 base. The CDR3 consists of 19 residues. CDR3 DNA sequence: TGTGCCAGCAGATCCGGGACTAGCGGGGGGTCGAATACCCAAGAGACCCAGTACTTC. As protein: CASRSGTSGGSNTQETQYF.

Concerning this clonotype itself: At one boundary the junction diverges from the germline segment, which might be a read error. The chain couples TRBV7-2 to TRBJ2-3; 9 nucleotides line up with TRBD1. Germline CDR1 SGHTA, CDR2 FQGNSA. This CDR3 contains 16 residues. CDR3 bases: TGTGCCCGCAGTTCCGGACAGGGGAGGGTCACAGATACGCAGTATTTT. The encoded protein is CARSSGQGRVTDTQYF.

As DNA, the CDR3 is TGTGCCAGCAGCACAGACCCCCGGGGTGAGCAGTTCTTC. Protein product: CASSTDPRGEQFF. The V gene is TRBV7-2, the J gene TRBJ2-1, with a tentative D call TRBD2 (5 bases). Trimming removed 5 bases at V and 9 bases at J, with 14 bases between. The length of the CDR3 is 13 residues. The germline V gene encodes CDR1 SGHTA and CDR2 FQGNSA.

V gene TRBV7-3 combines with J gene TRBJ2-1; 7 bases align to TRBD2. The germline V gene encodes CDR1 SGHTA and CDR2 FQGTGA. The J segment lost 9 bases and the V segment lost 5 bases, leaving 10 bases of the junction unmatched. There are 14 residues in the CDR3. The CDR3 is CASSASGGLGEQFF. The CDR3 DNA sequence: TGTGCCAGCAGCGCCTCGGGGGGACTGGGTGAGCAGTTCTTC.

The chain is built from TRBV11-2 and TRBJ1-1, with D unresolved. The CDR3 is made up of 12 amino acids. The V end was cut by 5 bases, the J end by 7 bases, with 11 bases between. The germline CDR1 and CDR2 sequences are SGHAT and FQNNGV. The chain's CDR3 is CASSPTISEAFF. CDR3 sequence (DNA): TGTGCCAGCAGCCCGACCATAAGTGAAGCTTTCTTT.

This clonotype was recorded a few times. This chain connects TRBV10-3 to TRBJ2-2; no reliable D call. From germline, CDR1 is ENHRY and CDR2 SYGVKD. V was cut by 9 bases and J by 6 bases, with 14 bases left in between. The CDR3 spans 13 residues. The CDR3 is CAISPSGSGELFF. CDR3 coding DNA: TGTGCCATTTCCCCGTCCGGGTCCGGGGAGCTGTTTTTT.

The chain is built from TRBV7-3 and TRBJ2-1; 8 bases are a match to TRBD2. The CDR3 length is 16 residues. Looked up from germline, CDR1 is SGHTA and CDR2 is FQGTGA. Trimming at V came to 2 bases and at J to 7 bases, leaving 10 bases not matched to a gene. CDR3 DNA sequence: TGTGCCAGCAGCTTAGGCGGGGGGATCGGTGGGAATGAGCAGTTCTTC. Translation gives CASSLGGGIGGNEQFF.

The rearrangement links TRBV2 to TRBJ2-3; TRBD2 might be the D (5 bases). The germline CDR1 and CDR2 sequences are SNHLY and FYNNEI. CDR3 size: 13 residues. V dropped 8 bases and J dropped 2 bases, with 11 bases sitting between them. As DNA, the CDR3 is TGTGCCAGCGTGGATAGCGCCACAGATACGCAGTATTTT. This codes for CASVDSATDTQYF.

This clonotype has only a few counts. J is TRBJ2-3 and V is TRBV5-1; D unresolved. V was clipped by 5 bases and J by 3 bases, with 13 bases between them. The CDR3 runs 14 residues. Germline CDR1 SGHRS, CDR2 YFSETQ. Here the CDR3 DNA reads TGCGCCAGCAGAATAAACAGTGGGACAGATACGCAGTATTTT. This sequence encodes CASRINSGTDTQYF.

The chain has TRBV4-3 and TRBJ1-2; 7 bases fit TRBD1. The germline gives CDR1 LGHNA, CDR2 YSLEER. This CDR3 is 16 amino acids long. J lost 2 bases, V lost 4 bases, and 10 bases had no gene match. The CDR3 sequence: CASSPDLDRLNYGYTF. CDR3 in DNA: TGCGCCAGCAGCCCGGACTTGGACAGGCTAAACTATGGCTACACCTTC.